The 21 T cell receptor beta chains given below trace back to one sample, sequenced in a study of Graves' ophthalmopathy and Graves' hyperthyroidism. From RNA, the CDR3 regions of TCR beta chains were amplified and sequenced. First-round RT-PCR employed HTBI primers, with a second-round multiplex PCR after it. MiXCR was run by TCRdb on the multiplex PCR reads, yielding one entry per CDR3 protein. The sample records 740,000 or so distinct CDR3 sequences, roughly two fifths being singletons. Sequencing was carried out using peripheral blood. These receptors were obtained from an adult man with Graves' ophthalmopathy.

This clonotype has just a few counts. The chain combines TRBV28 with TRBJ1-2; D perhaps matches TRBD1 (5 bases). With 6 bases removed from V and 2 bases from J, the gap between germline ends came to 13 bases. Germline values: CDR1 MDHEN, CDR2 SYDVKM. This CDR3 has 14 residues. The CDR3 DNA is TGTGCCAGCAGGTCTCAGGGTCGGAACTATGGCTACACCTTC. It encodes CASRSQGRNYGYTF.

V and J are TRBV29-1 and TRBJ2-5, with TRBD2 identical over 13 bases. V lost 6 bases, J lost 2 bases, and 9 bases stayed unmatched. The CDR3 is made up of 16 amino acids. Germline CDR1 reads SQVTM; CDR2 reads ANQGSEA. The CDR3 spells CSVLGGTSGVQETQYF. CDR3 sequence (DNA): TGCAGCGTCTTAGGGGGGACTAGCGGGGTACAAGAGACCCAGTACTTC.

This clonotype has ten or more counts. The CDR3: CSASDRVYHEQYF. The CDR3 DNA is TGCAGTGCCTCGGACAGGGTATACCACGAGCAGTACTTC. The chain recombines TRBV20-1 with TRBJ2-7, with 8 nucleotides matching TRBD1. This CDR3 is built from 13 residues. CDR1 and CDR2 from the germline V gene are DFQATT and SNEGSKA (reference sequence). J lost 5 bases, V lost 6 bases, and 9 bases had no gene match.

This chain uses TRBV25-1 with TRBJ1-3; 7 bases are a match to TRBD1. The V gene end was trimmed by 3 bases and the J gene end by 8 bases; junction bases not matched to a gene: 4. Per germline, CDR1 MGHDK and CDR2 SYGVNS. The CDR3 has 13 residues. DNA for the CDR3: TGTGCCAGCAGTGACCGAGGGGGCTACACCATATATTTT. This sequence encodes CASSDRGGYTIYF.

This clonotype was found a few times. The chain employs TRBV19 and TRBJ1-3; TRBD1 matches at 9 bases. The CDR3 is made up of 17 amino acids. Germline V gene data show CDR1 as LNHDA and CDR2 as SQIVND (reference sequence). The ends lost 8 bases at V and 4 bases at J; junction bases unmatched: 15. This CDR3 reads CASGRRGQGTRGNTIYF. In DNA form, the CDR3 reads TGTGCCAGTGGACGAAGGGGACAGGGAACAAGAGGAAACACCATATATTTT.

This clonotype has a count of ten or more. V and J are TRBV29-1 and TRBJ1-1, with D possibly being TRBD1 (5 bases). V shed 1 base and J shed 7 bases, with 16 bases lying between them. The CDR3 loop spans 14 amino acids. Looked up from germline, CDR1 is SQVTM and CDR2 is ANQGSEA. The chain's CDR3 is CSVEGGAGSGEAFF. The CDR3 DNA follows: TGCAGCGTTGAAGGAGGAGCAGGGTCCGGTGAAGCTTTCTTT.

The CDR3 DNA reads as TGTGCCAGCAGCTTAGGCTCTAGTAGCGGGGCCTACGAGCAGTACTTC. Amino acid sequence: CASSLGSSSGAYEQYF. The rearrangement links TRBV7-2 to TRBJ2-7, with 8 bases aligning to TRBD2. Germline V gene sequence: CDR1 SGHTA, CDR2 FQGNSA. This CDR3 comprises 16 residues. V lost 1 base, J lost 2 bases, and 7 bases stayed unmatched.

This clonotype has only one observation. V gene TRBV12-3 or TRBV12-4 combines with J gene TRBJ1-1; D uncertain. Trimming took off 4 bases at V and 1 base at J, with 19 bases between the two ends. The CDR3 contains 17 residues. CDR3 DNA sequence: TGTGCCAGCAGTTCCAGGACGATAAGCCCAACGAACACTGAAGCTTTCTTT. It specifies CASSSRTISPTNTEAFF.

The table lists this clonotype with a few counts. Because it lacks the conserved phenylalanine or tryptophan at the end, this CDR3 is likely a read error. Because the CDR3's place on the DNA is in doubt, the DNA is left out and the CDR3 is given as listed by TCRdb. The V gene is TRBV7-6, the J gene TRBJ2-5. CDR1 and CDR2 from the germline V gene are SGHVS and FNYEAQ. From its first to its last residue, the CDR3 has 8 amino acids. This CDR3 reads CASSLASG.

This chain connects TRBV7-8 to TRBJ1-3, with D uncertain. The CDR3 contains 15 residues. Germline CDR1 and CDR2: SGHVS and FQNEAQ. V lost 1 base, J lost 0 bases, and 7 bases lay in between. CDR3 loop: CASSLGTSSGNTIYF. The CDR3 DNA is TGTGCCAGCAGCTTAGGCACGAGCTCTGGAAACACCATATATTTT.

This clonotype was observed once. J is TRBJ2-2 and V is TRBV25-1, with 13 bases fitting TRBD2. Trimming took 7 bases from V and 6 from J; bases not matched to a gene: 8. In germline, CDR1 is MGHDK, CDR2 SYGVNS. The CDR3 consists of 16 residues. CDR3 in DNA: TGTGCCAGCACCCTTGGACTAGCGGGAGTTCCCGGGGAGCTGTTTTTT. This translates into CASTLGLAGVPGELFF.

This clonotype appeared a few times. The chain combines TRBV20-1 with TRBJ2-7, with TRBD1 identical over 7 bases. Trimming cost V 7 bases and J 0 bases; bases outside gene matches: 6. In germline, CDR1 is DFQATT, CDR2 SNEGSKA (reference sequence). The CDR3 contains 13 residues. CDR3 in DNA: TGCAGTGTCGAACAGGGGCTCTCCTACGAGCAGTACTTC. This sequence encodes CSVEQGLSYEQYF.

The gene calls are TRBV7-8 and TRBJ2-7, with TRBD2 identical over 8 bases. CDR1 is SGHVS, CDR2 FQNEAQ, per germline. CDR3 length: 17 residues. V lost 6 bases to trimming and J lost 6 bases; unmatched junction nucleotides: 19. The DNA for the CDR3 is TGTGCCAGCAGTGAATGGGCCGGGGGGGCCGGTGCGGGCGAGCAGTACTTC. Protein product: CASSEWAGGAGAGEQYF.

This rearrangement joins TRBV20-1 to TRBJ1-5, with D perhaps TRBD1 (5 bases). The CDR3 contains 14 residues. The ends were cut back, 0 bases at V and 6 bases at J, with 12 bases in the middle. The germline CDR1 and CDR2 sequences are DFQATT and SNEGSKA (reference sequence). The CDR3 DNA reads as TGCAGTGCTAGAGATGGCGCGGGGACTCAGCCCCAGCATTTT. Protein product: CSARDGAGTQPQHF.

V is TRBV10-2 and J is TRBJ2-3; D is undetermined. The germline V gene encodes CDR1 WSHSY and CDR2 SAAADI. This CDR3 has 14 amino acids. Trimming took off 8 bases at V and 1 base at J, with 13 bases between the two ends. The CDR3 coding sequence is TGCGCCAGCGGGCCACTTGGGGGCACAGATACGCAGTATTTT. Its translation: CASGPLGGTDTQYF.

The count of this clonotype is one. The chain recombines TRBV19 with TRBJ1-2; the D is unclear. V was shortened by 9 bases and J by 7 bases, with 21 bases between the two germline ends. This CDR3 region has 14 residues. Germline assignment: CDR1 LNHDA and CDR2 SQIVND (reference sequence). Here the CDR3 reads CASSPPGRLGGYTF. CDR3 nucleotide sequence: TGTGCCAGCAGCCCTCCTGGCCGCCTGGGTGGCTACACCTTC. Using reference TRBV19 and TRBJ1-2 for the parts outside the CDR3, the full variable domain is DGGITQSPKYLFRKEGQNVTLSCEQNLNHDAMYWYRQDPGQGLRLIYYSQIVNDFQKGDIAEGYSVSREKKESFPLTVTSAQKNPTAFYLCASSPPGRLGGYTFGSGTRLTVV.

There are many counts of this clonotype. V gene TRBV7-9 combines with J gene TRBJ2-7; D tentatively reads TRBD1 or TRBD2 (6 bases each). The CDR3 extends over 21 amino acids. V was cut by 0 bases and J by 0 bases, with 27 bases left in between. CDR1 is SEHNR and CDR2 is FQNEAQ in the germline V gene (reference sequence). CDR3 bases: TGTGCCAGCAGCTTAGCACACCGGGACACCTTACATAGCGGACGCTCCTACGAGCAGTACTTC. It encodes CASSLAHRDTLHSGRSYEQYF.

This clonotype was counted between two and nine times. The CDR3 is CASSEVSNNSPLHF. The CDR3 bases are TGTGCCAGCAGTGAAGTCAGCAACAATTCACCCCTCCACTTT. The chain combines TRBV15 with TRBJ1-6; D gene uncertain. Germline V gene sequence: CDR1 LNHNV, CDR2 YYDKDF (reference sequence). The length of the CDR3 is 14 residues. Trimming stripped 10 bases from V and 7 bases from J, with 17 bases between. The whole variable domain, remainder taken from reference TRBV15 and TRBJ1-6, is DAMVIQNPRYQVTQFGKPVTLSCSQTLNHNVMYWYQQKSSQAPKLLFHYYDKDFNNEADTPDNFQSRRPNTSFCFLDIRSPGLGDTAMYLCASSEVSNNSPLHFGNGTRLTVT.

V and J are TRBV9 and TRBJ2-7; 8 bases fit TRBD1. V shed 3 bases and J 4 bases; nucleotides not matched to a gene: 12. CDR1 is SGDLS, CDR2 YYNGEE, per germline. The CDR3 has 16 residues. DNA of the CDR3: TGTGCCAGCAGCGCAGGGGTTACAGGGGGGTGGTACGAGCAGTACTTC. Translating it yields CASSAGVTGGWYEQYF.

A remark on this clonotype: One end of the junction fails to match germline, which may point to a read error. This chain uses TRBV4-3 with TRBJ2-5, with D possibly matching TRBD2 (5 bases). The CDR3 totals 15 residues. Germline CDR1 LGHNA, CDR2 YSLEER. The CDR3 is CASSQEQRPQGTQYF. CDR3 bases: TGCGCCAGCAGCCAAGAACAGCGGCCTCAAGGGACCCAGTACTTC.

The sample holds one count of this clonotype. The chain carries TRBV30 and TRBJ2-7; D might be TRBD1 (6 bases). V lost 2 bases to trimming and J lost 3 bases, with 17 bases between them. Germline V gene data show CDR1 as GTSNPN and CDR2 as SVGIG (reference sequence). This CDR3 comprises 15 residues. In DNA form, the CDR3 reads TGTGCCTGGAGTTCGGACAGTGACAGTCACTACGAGCAGTACTTC. Translating it yields CAWSSDSDSHYEQYF.